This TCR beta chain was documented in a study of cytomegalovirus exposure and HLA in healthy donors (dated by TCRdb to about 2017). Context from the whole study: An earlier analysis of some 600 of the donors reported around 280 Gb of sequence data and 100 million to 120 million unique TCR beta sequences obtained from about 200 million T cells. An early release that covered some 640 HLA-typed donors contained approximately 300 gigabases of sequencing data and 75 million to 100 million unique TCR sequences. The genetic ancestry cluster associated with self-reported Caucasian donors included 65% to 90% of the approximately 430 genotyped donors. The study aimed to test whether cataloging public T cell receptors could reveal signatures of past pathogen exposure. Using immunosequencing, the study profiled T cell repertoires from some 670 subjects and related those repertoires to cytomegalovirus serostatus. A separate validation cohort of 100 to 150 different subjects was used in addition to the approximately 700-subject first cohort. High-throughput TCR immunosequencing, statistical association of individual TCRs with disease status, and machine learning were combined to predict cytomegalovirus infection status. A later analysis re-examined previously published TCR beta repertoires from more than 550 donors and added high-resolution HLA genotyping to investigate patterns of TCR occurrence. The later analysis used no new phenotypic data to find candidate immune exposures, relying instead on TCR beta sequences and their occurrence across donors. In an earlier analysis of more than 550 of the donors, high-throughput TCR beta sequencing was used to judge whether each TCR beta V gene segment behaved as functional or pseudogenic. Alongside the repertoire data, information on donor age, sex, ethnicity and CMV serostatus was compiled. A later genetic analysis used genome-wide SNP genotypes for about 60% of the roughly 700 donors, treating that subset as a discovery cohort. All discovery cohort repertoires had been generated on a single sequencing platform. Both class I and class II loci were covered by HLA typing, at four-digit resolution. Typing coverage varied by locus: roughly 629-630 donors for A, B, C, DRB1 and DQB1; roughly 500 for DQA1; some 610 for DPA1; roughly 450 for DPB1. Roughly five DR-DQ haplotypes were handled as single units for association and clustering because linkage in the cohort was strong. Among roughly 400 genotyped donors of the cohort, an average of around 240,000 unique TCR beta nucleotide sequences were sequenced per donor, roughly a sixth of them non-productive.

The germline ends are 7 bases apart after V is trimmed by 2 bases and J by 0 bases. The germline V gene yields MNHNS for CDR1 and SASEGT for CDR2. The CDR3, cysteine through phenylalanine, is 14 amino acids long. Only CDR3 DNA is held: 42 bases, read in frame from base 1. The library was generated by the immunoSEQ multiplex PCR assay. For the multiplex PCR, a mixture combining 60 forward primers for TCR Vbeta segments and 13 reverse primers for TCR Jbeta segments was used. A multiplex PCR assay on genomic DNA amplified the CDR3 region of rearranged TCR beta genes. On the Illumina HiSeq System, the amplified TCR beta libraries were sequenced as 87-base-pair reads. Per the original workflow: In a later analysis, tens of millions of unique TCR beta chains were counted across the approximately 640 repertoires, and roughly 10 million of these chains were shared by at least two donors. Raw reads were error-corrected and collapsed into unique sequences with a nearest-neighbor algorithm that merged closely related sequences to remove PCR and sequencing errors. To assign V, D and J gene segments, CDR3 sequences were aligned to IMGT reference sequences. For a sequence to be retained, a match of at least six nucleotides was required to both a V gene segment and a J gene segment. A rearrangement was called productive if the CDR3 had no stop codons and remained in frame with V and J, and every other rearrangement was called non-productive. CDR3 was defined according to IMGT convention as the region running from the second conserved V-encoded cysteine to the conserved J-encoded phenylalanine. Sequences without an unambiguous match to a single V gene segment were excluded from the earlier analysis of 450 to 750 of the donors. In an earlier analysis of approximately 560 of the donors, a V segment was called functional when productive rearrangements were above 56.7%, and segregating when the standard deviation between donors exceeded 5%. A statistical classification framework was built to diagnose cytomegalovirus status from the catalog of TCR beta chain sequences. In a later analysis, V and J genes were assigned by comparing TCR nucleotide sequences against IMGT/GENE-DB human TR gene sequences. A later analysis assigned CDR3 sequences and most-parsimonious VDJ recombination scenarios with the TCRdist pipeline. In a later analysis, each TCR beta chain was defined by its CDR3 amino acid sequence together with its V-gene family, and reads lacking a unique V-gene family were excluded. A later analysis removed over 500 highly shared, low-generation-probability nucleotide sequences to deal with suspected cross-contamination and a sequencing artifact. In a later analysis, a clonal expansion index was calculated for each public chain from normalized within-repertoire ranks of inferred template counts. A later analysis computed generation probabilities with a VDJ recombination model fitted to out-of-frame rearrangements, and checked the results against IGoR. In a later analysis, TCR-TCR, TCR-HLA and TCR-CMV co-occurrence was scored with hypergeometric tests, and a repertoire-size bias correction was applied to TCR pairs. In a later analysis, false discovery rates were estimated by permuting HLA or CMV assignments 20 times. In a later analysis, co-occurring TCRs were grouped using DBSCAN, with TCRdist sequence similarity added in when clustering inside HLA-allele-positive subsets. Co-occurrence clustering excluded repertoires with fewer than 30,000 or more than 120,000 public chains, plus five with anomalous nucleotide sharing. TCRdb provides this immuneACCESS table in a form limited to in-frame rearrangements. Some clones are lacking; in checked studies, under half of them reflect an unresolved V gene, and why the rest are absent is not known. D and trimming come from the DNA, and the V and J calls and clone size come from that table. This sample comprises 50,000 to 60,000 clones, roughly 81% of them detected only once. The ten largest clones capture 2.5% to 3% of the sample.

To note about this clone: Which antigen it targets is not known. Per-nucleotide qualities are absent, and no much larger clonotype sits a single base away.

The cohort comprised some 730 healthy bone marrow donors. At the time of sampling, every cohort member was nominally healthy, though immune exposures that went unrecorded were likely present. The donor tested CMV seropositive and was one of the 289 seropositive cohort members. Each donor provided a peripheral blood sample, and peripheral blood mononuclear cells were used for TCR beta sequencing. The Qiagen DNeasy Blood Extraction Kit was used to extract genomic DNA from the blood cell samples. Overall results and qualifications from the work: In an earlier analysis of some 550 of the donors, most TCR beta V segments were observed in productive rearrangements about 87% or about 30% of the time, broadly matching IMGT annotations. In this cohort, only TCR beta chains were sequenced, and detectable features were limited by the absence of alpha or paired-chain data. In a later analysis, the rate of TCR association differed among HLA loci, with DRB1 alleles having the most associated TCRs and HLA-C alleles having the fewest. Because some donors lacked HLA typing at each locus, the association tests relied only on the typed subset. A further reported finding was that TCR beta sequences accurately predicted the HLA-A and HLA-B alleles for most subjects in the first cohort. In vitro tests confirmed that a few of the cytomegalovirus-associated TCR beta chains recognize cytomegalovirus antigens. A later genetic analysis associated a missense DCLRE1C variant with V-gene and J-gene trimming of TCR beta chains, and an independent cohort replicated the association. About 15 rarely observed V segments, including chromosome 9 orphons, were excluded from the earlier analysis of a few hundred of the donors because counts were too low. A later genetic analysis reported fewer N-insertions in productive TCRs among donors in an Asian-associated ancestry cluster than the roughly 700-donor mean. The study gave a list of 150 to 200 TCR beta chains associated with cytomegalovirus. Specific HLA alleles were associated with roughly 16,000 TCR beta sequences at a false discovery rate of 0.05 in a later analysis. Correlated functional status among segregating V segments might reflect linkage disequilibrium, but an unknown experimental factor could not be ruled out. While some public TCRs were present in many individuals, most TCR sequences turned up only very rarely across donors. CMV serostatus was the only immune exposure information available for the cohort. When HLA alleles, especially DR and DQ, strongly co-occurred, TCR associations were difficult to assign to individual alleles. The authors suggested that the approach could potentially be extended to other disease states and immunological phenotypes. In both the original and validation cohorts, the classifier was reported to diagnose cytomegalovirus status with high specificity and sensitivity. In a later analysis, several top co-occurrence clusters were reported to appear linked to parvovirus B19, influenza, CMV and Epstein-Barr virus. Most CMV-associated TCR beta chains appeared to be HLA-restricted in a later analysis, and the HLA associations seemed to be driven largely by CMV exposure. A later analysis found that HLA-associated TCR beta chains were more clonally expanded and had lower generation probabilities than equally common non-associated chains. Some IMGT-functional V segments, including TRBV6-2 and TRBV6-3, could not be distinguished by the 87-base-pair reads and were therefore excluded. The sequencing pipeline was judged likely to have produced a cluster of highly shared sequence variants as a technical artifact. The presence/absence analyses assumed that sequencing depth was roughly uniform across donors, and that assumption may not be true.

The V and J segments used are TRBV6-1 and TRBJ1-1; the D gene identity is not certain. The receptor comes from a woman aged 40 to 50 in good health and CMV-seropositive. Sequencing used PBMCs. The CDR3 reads CASSESEMNTEAFF. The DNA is TGTGCCAGCAGTGAATCGGAGATGAACACTGAAGCTTTCTTT.